This is a list of T cell receptor beta chains from one sample in a study of blood T cell repertoires in COVID-19. The protocol was immunoSEQ multiplex PCR, while the TCRdb copy is restricted to in-frame clones and leaves out a portion. The profile covers 120,000 to 150,000 clones, with around 80% appearing a single time and about 16% taken by the ten largest. Source material: peripheral blood. The origin of the receptors is a human donor with acute or convalescent COVID-19. The donor label of this sample is uncertain. Both conserved end residues are part of each CDR3. D genes are given only for firm matches. Not all rows give a size; the values are once, few, many and, for expanded clones, a class.

j_call clone_size v_call d_call cdr3_nt cdr3_aa
TRBJ2-3 - TRBV11-2 - TGTGCCAGCAGTTCGACTAGGGATACGCAGTATTTT CASSSTRDTQYF
TRBJ2-7 - TRBV10-3 TRBD1 TGTGCCATCAGAAGGACAGGTACGACCCCCTACGAGCAGTACTTC CAIRRTGTTPYEQYF
TRBJ2-7 - TRBV4-1 - TGCGCCAGCAGCCACCCAGCTGGGGCAGGGGCTTCATACGAGCAGTACTTC CASSHPAGAGASYEQYF
TRBJ2-7 few TRBV3-1/TRBV3-2 TRBD2 TGTGCCAGCAGCCCAGAGACTAGCGGGGGGCCGTTTACCTACGAGCAGTACTTC CASSPETSGGPFTYEQYF
TRBJ2-7 - TRBV11-2 - TGTGCCAGCAGCTTAGAAGGGGTCTCCTACGAGCAGTACTTC CASSLEGVSYEQYF
TRBJ2-5 - TRBV4-2 TRBD2 TGTGCCAGCAGCCAAGTAGGGGGGACTAGCGTGATCCTTTCCCAAGAGACCCAGTACTTC CASSQVGGTSVILSQETQYF
TRBJ1-5 - TRBV6-1 - TGTGCCAGCAGTGAAGCGCACGCCAGGGATATTCAGCCCCAGCATTTT CASSEAHARDIQPQHF
TRBJ2-3 - TRBV3-1/TRBV3-2 TRBD2 TGTGCCAGCAGCCAAGATACTAGCGCTACAGATACGCAGTATTTT CASSQDTSATDTQYF
TRBJ2-7 - TRBV5-1 TRBD1 TGCGCCAGCAGCCAACTCCGGGACAGGGGGCACGAGCAGTACTTC CASSQLRDRGHEQYF
TRBJ2-5 - TRBV19 - TGTGCCAGTAGTCCTTATGCGAACAGCGGACAAGAGACCCAGTACTTC CASSPYANSGQETQYF
TRBJ1-2 - TRBV18 - TGTGCCAGCTCACCACTAGGGCAGGGAATCTATGGCTACACCTTC CASSPLGQGIYGYTF
TRBJ1-3 few TRBV6-6 - TGTGCCAGCAGTCGGGTTCCGAGCTCTGGAAACACCATATATTTT CASSRVPSSGNTIYF
TRBJ2-7 - TRBV11-3 TRBD1 TGTGCCAGCAGCCACAGACAGGGGGCGGATGCGCAGTACTTC CASSHRQGADAQYF
TRBJ2-3 - TRBV29-1 TRBD2 TGCAGCCTGGCTGCTAGCGGGACCACAGATACGCAGTATTTT CSLAASGTTDTQYF
TRBJ1-5 - TRBV30 - TGTGCCTGGAGTGAGGGGCGGAGTAATCAGCCCCAGCATTTT CAWSEGRSNQPQHF
TRBJ1-2 - TRBV30 TRBD1 TGTGCCTATGACAGGGCCGGCTATGGCTACACCTTC CAYDRAGYGYTF
TRBJ1-2 - TRBV5-6 - TGTGCCAGCAGCTTGCGAAGACCGGGGGGTGGCTACACCTTC CASSLRRPGGGYTF
TRBJ1-5 - TRBV19 - TGTGCCATCTCGACCGGGGGGAGAAGACAGCCCCAGCATTTT CAISTGGRRQPQHF